This TCR beta chain is drawn from a study of blood T cell repertoires in COVID-19. Germline V gene lookup returns CDR1 MDHEN and CDR2 SYDVKM. Trimming removed 2 bases at V and 0 bases at J, with 11 bases between. The CDR3 runs 16 residues. Data came from immunoSEQ multiplex PCR; TCRdb stores just in-frame clones and leaves some out. This sample has approximately 260,000 clones, with approximately 90% found just once. V and J are TRBV28 and TRBJ2-1, with D perhaps TRBD2 (5 bases). The sequence was obtained from a woman in her thirties or forties with acute COVID-19. Sequenced input: PBMCs or T cells enriched from blood (not recorded which). The CDR3, as DNA: TGTGCCAGCAGTTTAGGGAGCGGAAGCTCCTACAATGAGCAGTTCTTC. Translating gives CASSLGSGSSYNEQFF.